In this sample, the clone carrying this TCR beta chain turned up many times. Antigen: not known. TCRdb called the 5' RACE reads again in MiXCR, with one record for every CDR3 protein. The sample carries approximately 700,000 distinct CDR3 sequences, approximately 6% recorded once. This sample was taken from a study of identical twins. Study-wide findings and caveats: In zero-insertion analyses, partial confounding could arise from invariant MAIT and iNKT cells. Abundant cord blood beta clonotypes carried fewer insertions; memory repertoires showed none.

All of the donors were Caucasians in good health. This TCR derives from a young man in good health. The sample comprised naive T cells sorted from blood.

The CDR3 DNA reads TGCGCGAAGGGGCAGCCGAACACCGGGGAGCTGTTTTTT. It translates to CAKGQPNTGELFF. The chain combines TRBV5-1 with TRBJ2-2, with D possibly TRBD1 on 5 matching bases. This CDR3 has 13 amino acids. From germline, CDR1 is SGHRS and CDR2 YFSETQ.